This TCR beta chain was recovered during a study of blood T cells in healthy people across ages. Study-level findings and limits: CMV status of donors was not determined, possibly confounding expanded clonotype changes.

The CDR3 has 13 amino acids. With respect to this clonotype: The antigen remains unidentified. Sequence at one end of the junction differs from germline and may be a read error.

With a J-beta primer mix and a sample-barcoded 5' primer, a second PCR ran about 7 to 12 cycles. MiXCR was run by TCRdb on the 5' RACE reads, yielding one entry per CDR3 protein. The sample contains 1.6 million or so distinct CDR3 sequences, 34% of which appear only once. The chain recombines TRBV12-3 or TRBV12-4 with TRBJ2-4, with D maybe TRBD1 (6 bases). The end of the DNA is better explained by TRBJ2-7, so the J call may be wrong. Sequenced material: blood. This receptor was identified in a woman aged 25 to 39 in good health. This CDR3 reads CTSSPDRYHEQYF. DNA for the CDR3: TGTACCAGCAGCCCCGACAGGTACCACGAGCAGTACTTC.